The clone carrying this T cell receptor beta chain was detected only a few times. The data were obtained in a study of blood T cell repertoires in COVID-19. Study as a whole: Acute and convalescent COVID-19 samples came from the United States, Italy and Spain. Sources were T cells, B-cell-depleted T cells, or PBMCs; the material itself was cDNA or gDNA.

Original data processing: Reference gene primer amplification in the assay estimated nucleated cell counts. Sequencing used immunoSEQ multiplex PCR; TCRdb keeps in-frame clones, though not all of them. V and J calls and clone size are those listed in that table; D and trimming were worked out from the DNA. The sample shows 130,000 to 150,000 clones, 84% of them seen only once. The CDR3 extends over 17 amino acids. CDR1 is MNHEY and CDR2 is SMNVEV in the germline V gene (reference sequence). The J segment lost 2 bases and the V segment lost 3 bases, leaving 10 bases of the junction unmatched. This clonotype originated in a human donor in a cohort sampled during active COVID-19. This chain joins TRBV27 and TRBJ2-5, with TRBD2 identical over 9 bases. The specimen sequenced was peripheral blood. As DNA, the CDR3 is TGTGCCAGCAGTTTTAGAGGAGCGGGGGGCAAACAAGAGACCCAGTACTTC. Protein sequence: CASSFRGAGGKQETQYF.